This TCR beta chain stems from a study of CD8 T cells in Susac syndrome. RNA was extracted with the RNeasy kit, and a quantity of roughly 0.5 to 1 ug was reverse transcribed using random hexamers. A multiplex approach, immunoSEQ multiplex PCR, amplified TCR beta CDR3 across 54 Vbeta and 13 Jbeta. MiXCR, applied by TCRdb to the immunoSEQ multiplex PCR reads, yields one record per CDR3 protein. The table lists hundreds of thousands of distinct CDR3 sequences, 75% to 90% of them singletons. V trimming: 5 bases; J trimming: 1 base; junction bases outside the gene matches: 6. There are 17 residues in the CDR3. Germline V lookup: CDR1 MNHNS, CDR2 SASEGT.

The source of this sequence is a human donor with multiple sclerosis. The sequencing sample was made of CD8+ T cells from PBMCs. V and J are TRBV6-1 and TRBJ2-1; 12 bases are shared with TRBD1. The CDR3 reads CASSTGQGALSYNEQFF. The CDR3 DNA reads as TGTGCCAGCAGTACGGGACAGGGGGCTCTTTCCTACAATGAGCAGTTCTTC.